The 26 T cell receptor beta chains below were found in one sample sequenced in a study of CXCR3-negative and CXCR3-positive naive CD8 T cells. All TRB cDNA libraries came from 5' RACE performed with UMI labels. TCRdb derives one entry per CDR3 protein from the 5' RACE reads, leaving out DNA. The sample holds around 160,000 distinct CDR3 sequences. For these TCRs, the target antigens are not known. Whole-study findings and limits: In CXCR3-positive naive cells, the TRB CDR3s were more hydrophobic than in CXCR3-negative naive cells.

The sequenced material came from naive CXCR3+ CD8+ T cells from blood. Regarding subset: CD45RO-CCR7+CD27+CD95- naive CD8+ T cells expressing CXCR3 (TNR3+). The receptor source for this set is a human donor in good health. Some clones in this sample may be carry-over from other donors' samples.

CDR3 in amino acids: CSVLTGRGEQYF. This chain links TRBV29-1 with TRBJ2-7; the TRBD2 assignment by TCRdb is unverifiable without DNA. Germline-derived CDR1 and CDR2 are SQVTM and ANQGSEA. CDR3 length equals 12 residues.

V gene TRBV13 combines with J gene TRBJ1-2; the D gene TCRdb calls, TRBD1, cannot be checked with no DNA. This CDR3 has 15 amino acids. CDR1 is PRHDT and CDR2 is FYEKMQ in the germline V gene (reference sequence). The CDR3 protein is CASSSPPAGDYGYTF.

The V gene is TRBV21-1, the J gene TRBJ2-7; TCRdb's D call of TRBD1 is untestable without DNA. TRBV21-1 corresponds to a pseudogene. The CDR3 runs 18 residues. CDR3 residues: CASSKAPPAAGGTYEQYF.

This chain connects TRBV7-9 to TRBJ2-7; checking the TCRdb D call of TRBD1 is not possible without DNA. The CDR3 has 14 residues. Per the germline V gene, CDR1 is SEHNR and CDR2 is FQNEAQ (reference sequence). The CDR3 loop reads CASSARDRAVEQYF.

The chain is built from TRBV4-1 and TRBJ2-2; TCRdb outputs TRBD1, but without DNA this stays unchecked. The germline V gene encodes CDR1 MGHRA and CDR2 YSYEKL. The CDR3 consists of 15 residues. The CDR3 region is CASSLGGQGNGELFF.

The chain is built from TRBV4-3 and TRBJ2-3; checking the TCRdb D call of TRBD2 is not possible without DNA. The CDR3 length is 18 residues. Per germline, CDR1 LGHNA and CDR2 YSLEER. This CDR3 reads CASSQDGAGGPPTDTQYF.

J is TRBJ2-7 and V is TRBV28; checking the TCRdb D call of TRBD2 is not possible without DNA. The CDR3 sequence is 12 residues long. Germline assignment: CDR1 MDHEN and CDR2 SYDVKM. This CDR3 reads CASGGLSYEQYF.

The V call is TRBV6-6, the J call TRBJ1-1; TCRdb reports TRBD1, a call that lacks DNA to check it against. Germline V gene lookup returns CDR1 MNHNY and CDR2 SVGAGI (reference sequence). The CDR3 is made up of 13 amino acids. The CDR3 sequence: CASSPNVGVEAFF.

The chain is built from TRBV28 and TRBJ2-1; TCRdb calls TRBD1, which cannot be checked without DNA. This CDR3 is 17 amino acids long. The germline CDR1 and CDR2 sequences are MDHEN and SYDVKM. The CDR3 loop is CASSPGRAGADYNEQFF.

This chain uses TRBV7-9 with TRBJ2-7; the TRBD1 assignment by TCRdb is unverifiable without DNA. The CDR3 contains 18 residues. CDR1 is SEHNR and CDR2 is FQNEAQ in the germline V gene (reference sequence). The CDR3 is CASSLKFVEGRGDYEQYF. Full variable domain (missing parts from reference TRBV7-9 and TRBJ2-7): DTGVSQNPRHKITKRGQNVTFRCDPISEHNRLYWYRQTLGQGPEFLTYFQNEAQLEKSRLLSDRFSAERPKGSFSTLEIQRTEQGDSAMYLCASSLKFVEGRGDYEQYFGPGTRLTVT.

The V gene is TRBV29-1, the J gene TRBJ1-2; the D call of TRBD1 rests on TCRdb alone, since no DNA is present to check it. The CDR3 has 15 amino acids. The germline CDR1 and CDR2 sequences are SQVTM and ANQGSEA. The CDR3 is CSVDSRKGYSYGYTF.

The chain employs TRBV19 and TRBJ2-7. CDR1 and CDR2 from the germline V gene are LNHDA and SQIVND (reference sequence). This CDR3 has 11 residues. CDR3 region: CASASSYEQYF.

The V call is TRBV7-8, the J call TRBJ1-5. This CDR3 comprises 16 residues. CDR1 is SGHVS, CDR2 FQNEAQ, per germline. The CDR3 is CASSLAGRYSNQPQHF.

V and J are TRBV6-6 and TRBJ1-6; TCRdb reports TRBD1, a call that lacks DNA to check it against. Germline loops: CDR1 MNHNY, CDR2 SVGAGI (reference sequence). CDR3 length: 12 residues. The CDR3 sequence: CASRRGASPLHF.

This sequence joins TRBV7-9 and TRBJ1-1. CDR3 length equals 15 residues. Germline values: CDR1 SEHNR, CDR2 FQNEAQ (reference sequence). CDR3 loop: CASSATQMRGTEAFF.

The J gene is TRBJ2-7, the V gene TRBV11-2; there is no DNA to check the TCRdb D call of TRBD1. Per the germline V gene, CDR1 is SGHAT and CDR2 is FQNNGV. This CDR3 region has 15 residues. This chain's CDR3 is CASSSDRGVFYEQYF.

The chain employs TRBV5-1 and TRBJ1-1. There are 14 residues in the CDR3. Germline assignment: CDR1 SGHRS and CDR2 YFSETQ. This chain's CDR3 is CASSYTASSTEAFF.

The chain uses TRBV12-3 or TRBV12-4 and TRBJ2-5; TCRdb proposes TRBD1, but this gene call is untestable without DNA. The CDR3 length is 15 residues. The CDR3 reads CASTTRTGFQETQYF.

The CDR3 region is CASSFTGRGIANEKLFF. The chain carries TRBV5-4 and TRBJ1-4; the TRBD1 assignment by TCRdb is unverifiable without DNA. Per germline, CDR1 SGHNT and CDR2 YYREEE (reference sequence). CDR3 length equals 17 residues.

The chain uses TRBV29-1 and TRBJ1-2; TCRdb outputs TRBD1, but without DNA this stays unchecked. The CDR3 has 12 amino acids. Germline V gene data show CDR1 as SQVTM and CDR2 as ANQGSEA. The CDR3: CSVEQGADGYTF.

This chain uses TRBV4-3 with TRBJ1-1. Germline CDR1 is LGHNA and CDR2 is YSLEER. The CDR3 loop spans 18 amino acids. CDR3: CASSQDSSGLGLNTEAFF.

The chain has TRBV9 and TRBJ2-1; the TCRdb D gene call, TRBD1, has no DNA to confirm it. This CDR3 contains 15 residues. Germline values: CDR1 SGDLS, CDR2 YYNGEE. The CDR3 loop is CASSDRDRAYNEQFF.

The chain is built from TRBV29-1 and TRBJ2-7. The germline V gene has CDR1 SQVTM and CDR2 ANQGSEA. This CDR3 comprises 15 residues. CDR3 residues: CSVEDPQGRTYEQYF.

The rearrangement links TRBV19 to TRBJ1-2; as DNA is missing, the TRBD1 call by TCRdb cannot be tested. This CDR3 region has 17 residues. Per germline, CDR1 LNHDA and CDR2 SQIVND (reference sequence). The CDR3 sequence is CASSTAVDRGLWSGYTF.

V usage is TRBV20-1 and J usage is TRBJ2-7; TCRdb outputs TRBD2, but without DNA this stays unchecked. CDR1 and CDR2 (germline): DFQATT, SNEGSKA (reference sequence). The CDR3 has 15 residues. The CDR3 sequence: CSALAPGDLSYEQYF.

This chain links TRBV28 with TRBJ2-7; TCRdb's D call, TRBD2, is unchecked because there is no DNA. This CDR3 has 17 residues. CDR1 and CDR2 (germline): MDHEN, SYDVKM. The CDR3 loop reads CASSFPAGRGFHHEQYF. Complete variable domain (other parts from reference TRBV28 and TRBJ2-7): DVKVTQSSRYLVKRTGEKVFLECVQDMDHENMFWYRQDPGLGLRLIYFSYDVKMKEKGDIPEGYSVSREKKERFSLILESASTNQTSMYLCASSFPAGRGFHHEQYFGPGTRLTVT.